This T cell receptor (beta chain) was obtained from a study of blood T cells in healthy people across ages (dated by TCRdb to between 2014 and 2017). Some background on the complete study: In model experiments, template switching captured roughly one uniquely barcoded TCR beta cDNA molecule for every two T cells. The study measured age-related changes in TCR beta repertoire diversity using deep sequencing normalized with unique cDNA molecular identifiers. Donors of different ages were randomly distributed across sequencing lanes to avoid experimental bias. Donors were grouped into four age groups: young (average about 15 years), middle-aged (around 39), aged (about 60) and long-lived (just over 80). Two additional independent replicas of 1 million unique cDNA reads from the same blood draw were analyzed for two donors (one aged 18 to 30 and one aged 80 or older). Results the study describes overall, beyond this receptor: Conclusive comparison of naive and antigen-experienced compartments was prevented by the profiling of bulk unsorted PBMCs. Estimates of total diversity from one million sequenced T cells were regarded as lower bounds and underestimates. A strong correlation was found between observed TCR beta diversity and the percentage of naive T cells measured by flow cytometry. Compared with the aged group, the long-lived group had more naive CD4+ T cells, fewer expanded clones and increased TCR diversity, suggesting age selection. Donor CMV infection status was unknown, potentially confounding age-related changes in expanded clonotypes. Observed TCR beta diversity per million T cells fell roughly linearly with age, and a significant reduction was already apparent by age around 36.

Details on this clonotype: The clone's antigen remains unknown. The input lacks base qualities; no much larger clone sits a single base away.

The junction shows trimming of 1 base on V and 3 bases on J, plus 16 bases between the germline ends. From a lookup of the germline V gene, CDR1 and CDR2 are SGHTA and FQGNSA. From the cysteine up to the phenylalanine, the CDR3 has a length of 16 residues. Of all the DNA, just the CDR3 is kept, 48 bases in frame from base 1. Receptors were amplified or captured by 5' RACE. The instrument given in TCRdb is Illumina HiSeq 2500. The second PCR ran for roughly 6 to 11 cycles and used a J-beta primer mix along with a sample-barcoded 5' primer. A unique molecular identifier was introduced onto each TCR beta cDNA molecule by a template-switch 5' adaptor carrying 12 random nucleotides. Each sample yielded at least 3 million CDR3-containing paired-end reads. First-strand cDNA synthesis was performed from all RNA using the Mint cDNA synthesis kit, with priming by a TRBC-specific oligonucleotide. After uracil-DNA glycosylase treatment, a first 18-cycle PCR used universal primers M1SS and BC2_uni_R on all cDNA. The authors processed their data as follows. Each sample was normalized by randomly selecting 1 million high-quality reads, each carrying a distinct molecular identifier. Reads with shared molecular identifiers were discarded instead of being binned into consensus sequences. MiTCR, with a Q25 quality threshold and the strictest error-elimination algorithm, was used for CDR3 identification, clonotype clustering and error correction. Lower-bound total TCR beta diversity was estimated with a nonparametric unseen species model using Euler transformation. Clones were called with MiXCR by TCRdb after fastp trimmed the public reads at Q25, and only in-frame beta chains were retained. Entries that share a CDR3 protein sequence are merged under the most common genes and DNA. TCRdb's processing, not the authors' own work, is the source of the V and J calls. The sample table contains about 580,000 distinct CDR3 sequences; only one count was recorded for less than 60% of them. The ten top clones hold just under 25% of the sample.

Systemically healthy Caucasian individuals from Russia, approximately 39 in total and aged roughly 6 to 100 years, were included as donors. Approximately 9.3 milliliters of peripheral blood were collected from each donor into EDTA-treated Vacutainer tubes. Ficoll-Paque density-gradient centrifugation was used to isolate PBMCs, with at least 7 million per sample. Total RNA was extracted from PBMCs with Trizol reagent, with at least 6 micrograms obtained per sample. For every donor, an aliquot of PBMCs went through flow cytometry to measure the percentages of naive CD45RAhigh/CD27high T cells. Input material: blood. In this chain, TRBV7-2 is recombined with TRBJ2-7, with the D gene possibly TRBD1 or TRBD2, each one fitting 6 bases. The sequence was obtained from an elderly man in good health. The CDR3: CASSLGGAAGLYEQYF. The nucleotide sequence reads TGTGCCAGCAGCTTAGGGGGGGCGGCGGGTCTCTACGAGCAGTACTTC.